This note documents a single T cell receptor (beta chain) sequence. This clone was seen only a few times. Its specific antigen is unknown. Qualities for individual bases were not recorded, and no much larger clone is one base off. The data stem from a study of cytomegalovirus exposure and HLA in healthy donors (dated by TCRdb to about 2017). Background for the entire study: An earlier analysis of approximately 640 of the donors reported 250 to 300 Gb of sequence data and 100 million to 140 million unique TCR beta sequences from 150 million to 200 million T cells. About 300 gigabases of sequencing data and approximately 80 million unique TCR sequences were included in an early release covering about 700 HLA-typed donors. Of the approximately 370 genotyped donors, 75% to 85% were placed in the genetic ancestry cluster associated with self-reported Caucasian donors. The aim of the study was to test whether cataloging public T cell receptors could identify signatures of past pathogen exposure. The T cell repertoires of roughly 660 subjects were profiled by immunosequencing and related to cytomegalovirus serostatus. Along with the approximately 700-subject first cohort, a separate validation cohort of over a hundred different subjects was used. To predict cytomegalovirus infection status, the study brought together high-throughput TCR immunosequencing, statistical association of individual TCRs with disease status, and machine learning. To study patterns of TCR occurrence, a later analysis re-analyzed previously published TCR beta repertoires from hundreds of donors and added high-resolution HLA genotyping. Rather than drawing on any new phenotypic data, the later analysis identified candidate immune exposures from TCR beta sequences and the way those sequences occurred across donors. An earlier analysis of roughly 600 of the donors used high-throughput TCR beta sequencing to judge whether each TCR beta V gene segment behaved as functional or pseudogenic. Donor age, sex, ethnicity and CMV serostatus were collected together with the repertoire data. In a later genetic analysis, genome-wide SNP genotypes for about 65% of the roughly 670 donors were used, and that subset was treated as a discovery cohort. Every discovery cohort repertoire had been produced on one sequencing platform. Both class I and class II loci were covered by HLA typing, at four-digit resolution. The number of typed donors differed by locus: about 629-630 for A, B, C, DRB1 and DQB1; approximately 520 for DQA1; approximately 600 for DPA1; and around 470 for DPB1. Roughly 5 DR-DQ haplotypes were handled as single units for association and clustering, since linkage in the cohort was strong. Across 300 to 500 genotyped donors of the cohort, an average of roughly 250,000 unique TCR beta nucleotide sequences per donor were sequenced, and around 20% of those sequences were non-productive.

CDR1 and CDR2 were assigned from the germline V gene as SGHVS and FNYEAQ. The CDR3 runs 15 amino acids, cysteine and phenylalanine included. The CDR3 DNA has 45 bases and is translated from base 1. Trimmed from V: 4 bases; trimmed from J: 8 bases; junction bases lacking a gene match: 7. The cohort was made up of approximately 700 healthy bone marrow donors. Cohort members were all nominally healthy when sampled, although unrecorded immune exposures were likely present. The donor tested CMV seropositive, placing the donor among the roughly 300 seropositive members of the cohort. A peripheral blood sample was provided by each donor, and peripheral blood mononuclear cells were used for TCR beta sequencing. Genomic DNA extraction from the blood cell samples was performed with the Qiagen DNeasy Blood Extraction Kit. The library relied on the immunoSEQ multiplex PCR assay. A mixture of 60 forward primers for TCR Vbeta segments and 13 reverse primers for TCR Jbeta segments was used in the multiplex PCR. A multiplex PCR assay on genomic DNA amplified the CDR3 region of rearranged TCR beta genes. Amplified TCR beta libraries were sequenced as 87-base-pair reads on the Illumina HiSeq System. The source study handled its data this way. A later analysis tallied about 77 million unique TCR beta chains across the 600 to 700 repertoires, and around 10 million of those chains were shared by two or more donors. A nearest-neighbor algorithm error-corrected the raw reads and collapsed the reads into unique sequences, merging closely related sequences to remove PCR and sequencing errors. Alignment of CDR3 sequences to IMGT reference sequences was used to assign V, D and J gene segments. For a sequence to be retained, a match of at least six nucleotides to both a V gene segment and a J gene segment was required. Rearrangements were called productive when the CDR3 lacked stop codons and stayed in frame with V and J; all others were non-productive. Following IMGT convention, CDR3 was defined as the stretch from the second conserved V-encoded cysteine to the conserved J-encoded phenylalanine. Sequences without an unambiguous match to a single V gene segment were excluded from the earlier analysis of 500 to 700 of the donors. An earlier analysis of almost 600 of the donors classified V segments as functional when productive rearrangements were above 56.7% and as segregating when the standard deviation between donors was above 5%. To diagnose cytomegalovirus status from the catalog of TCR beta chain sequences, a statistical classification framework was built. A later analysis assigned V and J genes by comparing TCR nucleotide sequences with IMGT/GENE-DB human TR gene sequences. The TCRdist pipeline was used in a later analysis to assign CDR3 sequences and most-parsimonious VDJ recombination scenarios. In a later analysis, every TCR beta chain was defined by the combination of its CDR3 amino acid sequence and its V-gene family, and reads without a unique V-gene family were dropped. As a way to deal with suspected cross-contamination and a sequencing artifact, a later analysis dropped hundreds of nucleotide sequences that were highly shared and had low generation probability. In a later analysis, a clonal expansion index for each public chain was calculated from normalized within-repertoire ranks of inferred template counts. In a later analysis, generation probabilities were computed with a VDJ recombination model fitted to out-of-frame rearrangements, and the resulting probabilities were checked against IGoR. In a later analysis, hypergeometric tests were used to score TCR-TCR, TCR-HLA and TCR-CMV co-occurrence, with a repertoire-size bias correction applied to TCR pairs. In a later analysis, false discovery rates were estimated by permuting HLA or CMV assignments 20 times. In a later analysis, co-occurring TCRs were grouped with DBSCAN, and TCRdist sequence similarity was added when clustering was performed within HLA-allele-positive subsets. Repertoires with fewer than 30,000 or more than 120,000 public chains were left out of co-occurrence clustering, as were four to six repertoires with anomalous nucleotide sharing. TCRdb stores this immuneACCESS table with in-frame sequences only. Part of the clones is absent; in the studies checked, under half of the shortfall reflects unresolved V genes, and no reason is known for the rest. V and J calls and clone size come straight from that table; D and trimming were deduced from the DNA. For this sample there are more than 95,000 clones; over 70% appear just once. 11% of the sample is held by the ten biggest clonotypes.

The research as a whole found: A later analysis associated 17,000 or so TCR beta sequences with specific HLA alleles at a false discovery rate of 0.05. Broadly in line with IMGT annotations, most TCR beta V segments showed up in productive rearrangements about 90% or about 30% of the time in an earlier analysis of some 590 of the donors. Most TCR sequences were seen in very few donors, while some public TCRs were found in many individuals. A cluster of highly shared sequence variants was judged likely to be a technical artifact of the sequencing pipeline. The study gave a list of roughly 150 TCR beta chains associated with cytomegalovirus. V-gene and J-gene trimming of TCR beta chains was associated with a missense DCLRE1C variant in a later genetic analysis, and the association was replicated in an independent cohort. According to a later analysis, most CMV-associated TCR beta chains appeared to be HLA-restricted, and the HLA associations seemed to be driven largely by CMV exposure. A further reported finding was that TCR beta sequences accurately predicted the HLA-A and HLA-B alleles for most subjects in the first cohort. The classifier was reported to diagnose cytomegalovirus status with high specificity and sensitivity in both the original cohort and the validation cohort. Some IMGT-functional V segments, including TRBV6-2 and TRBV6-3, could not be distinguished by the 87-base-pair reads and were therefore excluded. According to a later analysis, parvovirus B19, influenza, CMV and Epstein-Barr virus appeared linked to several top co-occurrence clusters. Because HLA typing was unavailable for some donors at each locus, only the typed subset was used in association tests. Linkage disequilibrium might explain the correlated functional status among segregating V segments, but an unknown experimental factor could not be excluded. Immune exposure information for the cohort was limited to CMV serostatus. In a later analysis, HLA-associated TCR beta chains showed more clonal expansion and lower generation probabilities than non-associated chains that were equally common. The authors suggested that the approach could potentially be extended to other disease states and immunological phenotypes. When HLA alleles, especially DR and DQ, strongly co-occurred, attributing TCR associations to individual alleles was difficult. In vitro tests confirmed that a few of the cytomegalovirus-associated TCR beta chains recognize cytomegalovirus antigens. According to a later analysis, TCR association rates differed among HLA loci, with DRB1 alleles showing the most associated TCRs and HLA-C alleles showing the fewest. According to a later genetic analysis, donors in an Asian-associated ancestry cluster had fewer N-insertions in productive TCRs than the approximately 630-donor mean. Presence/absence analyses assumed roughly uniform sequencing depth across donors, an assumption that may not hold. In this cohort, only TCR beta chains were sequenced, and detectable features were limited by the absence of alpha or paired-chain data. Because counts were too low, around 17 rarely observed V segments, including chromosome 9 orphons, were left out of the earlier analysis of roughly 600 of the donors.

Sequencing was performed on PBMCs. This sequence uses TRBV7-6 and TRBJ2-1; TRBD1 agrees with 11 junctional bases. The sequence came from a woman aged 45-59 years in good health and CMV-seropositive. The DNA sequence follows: TGTGCCAGCAGCTCCGGGACAGGGGGATTGGATGAGCAGTTCTTC. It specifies CASSSGTGGLDEQFF. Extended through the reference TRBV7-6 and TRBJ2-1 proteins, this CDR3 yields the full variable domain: GAGVSQSPRYKVTKRGQDVALRCDPISGHVSLYWYRQALGQGPEFLTYFNYEAQQDKSGLPNDRFSAERPEGSISTLTIQRTEQRDSAMYRCASSSGTGGLDEQFFGPGTRLTVL.